What follows are 27 T cell receptor beta chains derived from one specimen sequenced in a study of Graves' ophthalmopathy and Graves' hyperthyroidism. Amplified material comprised TCR beta CDR3 regions derived from RNA transcripts. An initial RT-PCR round employing HTBI primers preceded a second-round multiplex PCR. TCRdb reprocessed the multiplex PCR reads with MiXCR, giving one entry per CDR3 protein. The sample lists about 740,000 distinct CDR3 sequences; 35% to 50% were seen once. The sequenced sample consisted of peripheral blood. All receptors come from an adult man with Graves' ophthalmopathy.

The V call is TRBV28, the J call TRBJ1-1; D not certain. Trimming left V 10 bases short and J 2 bases short, with 14 bases between. Germline-derived CDR1 and CDR2 are MDHEN and SYDVKM. This CDR3 has 13 amino acids. This chain's CDR3 is CAIEAGINTEAFF. In DNA form, the CDR3 reads TGTGCCATAGAGGCAGGCATAAACACTGAAGCTTTCTTT.

The V call is TRBV10-1, the J call TRBJ2-5; TRBD1 matches 7 bases. Per germline, CDR1 WNHNN and CDR2 SYGVQD (reference sequence). V shed 5 bases, J shed 2 bases, and the junction held 8 bases outside the gene matches. The CDR3 has 15 amino acids. Here the CDR3 reads CASSYWAGGQETQYF. The DNA of the CDR3 is TGCGCCAGCAGTTACTGGGCAGGGGGACAAGAGACCCAGTACTTC.

At least ten counts were recorded for this clonotype. V usage is TRBV7-9 and J usage is TRBJ2-7, with TRBD2 matching over 9 bases. Per the germline V gene, CDR1 is SEHNR and CDR2 is FQNEAQ (reference sequence). J was trimmed by 2 bases and V by 5 bases; bases with no gene match: 16. CDR3 size: 18 residues. Written as DNA, the CDR3 is TGTGCCAGCAGCAACCCCGGGGGAGCGGGAGGTAGGACCTACGAGCAGTACTTC. It encodes CASSNPGGAGGRTYEQYF.

This clonotype has ten or more counts. The chain joins TRBV29-1 to TRBJ1-2; D is uncertain. The V end was cut by 4 bases, the J end by 6 bases, with 12 bases between. The CDR3 is made up of 12 amino acids. CDR1 is SQVTM and CDR2 is ANQGSEA in the germline V gene. The CDR3 DNA reads TGCAGCGTTGTTTCGACACTACATGGCTACACCTTC. Encoded protein: CSVVSTLHGYTF.

This chain links TRBV24-1 with TRBJ2-2; maybe TRBD1 (6 bases). V was trimmed by 9 bases and J by 7 bases, leaving 17 bases between them. The CDR3 length is 14 residues. Germline V lookup: CDR1 KGHDR, CDR2 SFDVKD. The CDR3 sequence: CATDRQDSYGELFF. CDR3 bases: TGTGCCACCGATAGACAGGACTCATACGGGGAGCTGTTTTTT.

About this clonotype: Being one base from a much bigger clone, this may be a read error. The chain employs TRBV5-1 and TRBJ2-7; D remains ambiguous. Germline V gives CDR1 SGHRS, CDR2 YFSETQ. The CDR3 runs 13 residues. This CDR3 is CASSFGQTNEQCF. As DNA, the CDR3 is TGCGCCAGCAGCTTCGGGCAAACCAACGAGCAGTGCTTC.

As regards this clonotype: This may be a read error, as it is one base from a much larger clone. V is TRBV10-3 and J is TRBJ1-6, with TRBD1 matching over 7 bases. V lost 6 bases, J lost 9 bases, and 8 bases stayed unmatched. CDR3 length equals 14 residues. The V gene's germline CDR1 is ENHRY and CDR2 SYGVKD. CDR3 region: CAISLKRQGSPLHF. In nucleotides, the CDR3 is TGTGCCATCAGCCTTAAGCGACAGGGTTCACCCCTCCACTTT.

Comments on this clonotype: The junction departs from the called germline gene at one end, perhaps through a read error. The chain employs TRBV7-9 and TRBJ2-7, with D possibly being TRBD2 (6 bases). Germline V gene lookup returns CDR1 SEHNR and CDR2 FQNEAQ (reference sequence). The CDR3 runs to 16 residues. CDR3 sequence reads: CASSQDLSGVTYEQYF. Here the CDR3 DNA reads TGCGCCAGCAGCCAAGATCTATCGGGGGTTACCTACGAGCAGTACTTC.

At least ten counts were recorded for this clonotype. The rearrangement uses TRBV2 and TRBJ1-4; 7 nucleotides agree with TRBD1. Germline trimming cut 2 bases from V and 5 bases from J; bases unmatched to any gene: 5. Germline assignment: CDR1 SNHLY and CDR2 FYNNEI. The CDR3 consists of 15 residues. CDR3 in DNA: TGTGCCAGCAGTGAATTGAGGGGGCGGAATGAAAAACTGTTTTTT. It translates to CASSELRGRNEKLFF.

A word on this clonotype: Compared with germline, one end of the junction differs, possibly owing to a read error. The CDR3 protein is CASSLGSTSGVGEQHF. Written as DNA, the CDR3 is TGCGCCAGCAGCTTGGGGTCTACTAGCGGGGTGGGCGAGCAGCACTTC. J is TRBJ2-7 and V is TRBV7-9; the match to TRBD2 covers 10 bases. The length of the CDR3 is 16 residues. Per the germline V gene, CDR1 is SEHNR and CDR2 is FQNEAQ (reference sequence).

Of note for this clonotype: A much larger clone is a single base away; this may be a read error. The gene calls are TRBV7-9 and TRBJ1-2; the D is unclear. CDR3 length: 12 residues. Germline V gene sequence: CDR1 SEHNR, CDR2 FQNEAQ (reference sequence). V lost 4 bases, J lost 5 bases, and 8 bases lay in between. CDR3 loop: CASSSAVYGYTF. The CDR3 nucleotides read TGTGCCAGCAGCTCGGCCGTTTATGGCTACACCTTC.

This clonotype was picked up many times. CDR3 nucleotide sequence: TGTGCCATCAGTGGGTCCGGGACTAGCGGGAGCGAGCAGTACTTC. Its translation: CAISGSGTSGSEQYF. The chain recombines TRBV10-3 with TRBJ2-7, with 14 bases identical to TRBD2. CDR3 size: 15 residues. Looked up from germline, CDR1 is ENHRY and CDR2 is SYGVKD. The V and J ends lost 4 bases and 6 bases, in that order; junction bases with no gene match: 5.

This clonotype was observed a handful of times. The chain couples TRBV7-9 to TRBJ1-1; the D is unclear. The CDR3 totals 14 residues. Between the trimmed V and J ends, which lost 3 bases and 1 base, there was a span of 9 bases. Germline CDR1 SEHNR, CDR2 FQNEAQ (reference sequence). CDR3 sequence (DNA): TGTGCCAGCAGCTTCGGACCCCGGAACACTGAAGCTTTCTTT. Encoded protein: CASSFGPRNTEAFF.

This chain links TRBV7-2 with TRBJ1-2; TRBD1 matches 7 bases. CDR1 and CDR2 from the germline V gene are SGHTA and FQGNSA. J was trimmed by 5 bases and V by 7 bases; bases with no gene match: 10. This CDR3 contains 14 residues. The CDR3 DNA is TGTGCCAGCACCCCACCGGGACAGAGATATGGCTACACCTTC. Its translation is CASTPPGQRYGYTF.

The rearrangement uses TRBV2 and TRBJ1-6; D ambiguous. Looked up from germline, CDR1 is SNHLY and CDR2 is FYNNEI. The CDR3 contains 13 residues. V lost 2 bases to trimming and J lost 7 bases, with 6 bases between them. CDR3: CASSERGNSPLHF. Written as DNA, the CDR3 is TGTGCCAGCAGTGAACGGGGAAATTCACCCCTCCACTTT.

The table lists this clonotype with many counts. The V and J genes are TRBV10-3 and TRBJ1-3, with no clear D. CDR3 length: 14 residues. The germline V and J ends were trimmed by 10 bases and 0 bases, with 13 bases remaining between them. Germline V gives CDR1 ENHRY, CDR2 SYGVKD. The CDR3 nucleotides read TGTGCCACCGGAACGGTGAGCTCTGGAAACACCATATATTTT. This sequence encodes CATGTVSSGNTIYF.

The rearrangement links TRBV12-3 or TRBV12-4 to TRBJ1-2; the D gene is possibly TRBD1 (5 bases). V lost 3 bases, J lost 6 bases, and 11 bases lay in between. The length of the CDR3 is 13 residues. The CDR3 DNA follows: TGTGCCAGCAGTTTCAGGAGGGGCGATGGCTACACCTTC. Amino acid sequence: CASSFRRGDGYTF.

The chain employs TRBV25-1 and TRBJ2-1; maybe TRBD2 (6 bases). CDR1 is MGHDK and CDR2 is SYGVNS in the germline V gene. Between the trimmed V and J ends, which lost 6 bases and 0 bases, there was a span of 15 bases. This CDR3 contains 16 residues. CDR3 nucleotide sequence: TGTGCCAGCAGATCGGTGCGGGGAAGCTCCTACAATGAGCAGTTCTTC. Amino acids: CASRSVRGSSYNEQFF.

This clonotype was observed a few times. The genes are TRBV11-2 and TRBJ1-2; D gene unclear. The CDR3 has 13 amino acids. Per germline, CDR1 SGHAT and CDR2 FQNNGV. Trimming cost V 3 bases and J 1 base, with 6 bases left between them. CDR3 amino acids: CASSLEFNYGYTF. CDR3 in DNA: TGTGCCAGCAGCTTGGAGTTTAACTATGGCTACACCTTC.

Worth noting for this clonotype: Given the absence of the conserved phenylalanine or tryptophan at the CDR3 end, a read error is likely. The rearrangement links TRBV11-2 to TRBJ2-7; D call uncertain. The CDR3 is 13 residues long. Per the germline V gene, CDR1 is SGHAT and CDR2 is FQNNGV. Between the trimmed V and J ends, which lost 2 bases and 5 bases, there was a span of 10 bases. CDR3 bases: TGTGCCAGCAGCTTAAGTGGGTTGCACGAGCAGTACCTC. Its protein is CASSLSGLHEQYL.

The chain links TRBV20-1 to TRBJ1-2, with 7 bases that match TRBD1. Germline V gene sequence: CDR1 DFQATT, CDR2 SNEGSKA (reference sequence). The V gene end was trimmed by 6 bases and the J gene end by 8 bases; junction bases not matched to a gene: 9. This CDR3 has 12 amino acids. The CDR3 DNA follows: TGCAGTGCACAAACAGGGGAAGGGGGCTACACCTTC. It specifies CSAQTGEGGYTF.

Notes on this clonotype: This may be a read error, as it is one base from a much larger clone. The chain joins TRBV10-3 to TRBJ2-7, with 9 positions matching TRBD1. The germline CDR1 and CDR2 sequences are ENHRY and SYGVKD. The CDR3 length is 15 residues. J was trimmed by 9 bases and V by 3 bases; bases with no gene match: 12. The CDR3 bases are TGTGCCATCAGTGATGTAAGGGACAGGGTTTTTGGGCAGTACTTC. Its translation is CAISDVRDRVFGQYF.

This chain links TRBV19 with TRBJ2-2; 9 nucleotides line up with TRBD2. With V trimmed by 1 base and J by 2 bases, 5 bases remained unmatched. This CDR3 contains 17 residues. The germline V gene has CDR1 LNHDA and CDR2 SQIVND (reference sequence). Here the CDR3 DNA reads TGTGCCAGTAGTATAGGAGCGGGAGGACGAAACACCGGGGAGCTGTTTTTT. Translating it yields CASSIGAGGRNTGELFF.

This clonotype was seen repeatedly, ten times or more. The rearrangement links TRBV7-2 to TRBJ1-3; D not certain. The length of the CDR3 is 13 residues. Deletions cut 5 bases from V and 2 bases from J, with 7 bases between. Per germline, CDR1 SGHTA and CDR2 FQGNSA. This CDR3 reads CASSQEAGNTIYF. Written as DNA, the CDR3 is TGTGCCAGCAGCCAGGAGGCTGGAAACACCATATATTTT.

With regard to this clonotype: Sequence at one end of the junction differs from germline and may be a read error. The chain has TRBV10-3 and TRBJ2-2; D remains ambiguous. Germline-derived CDR1 and CDR2 are ENHRY and SYGVKD. The CDR3 is 15 amino acids. The CDR3 nucleotides are TGTGCCAGCAGTCCCGGGCCCACCAGCACCGGGGAGCTGTTTTTT. Translating it yields CASSPGPTSTGELFF.

The chain has TRBV7-9 and TRBJ2-5; 11 bases align to TRBD2. Losses at the gene ends were 5 bases for V and 5 bases for J; bases not matched to a gene: 10. Germline lookup yields CDR1 SEHNR and CDR2 FQNEAQ (reference sequence). The CDR3 is 16 amino acids. Written as DNA, the CDR3 is TGTGCCAGCAGCCCTCGTAGCGGGGGGGCCGGGGAGACCCAGTACTTC. Protein sequence: CASSPRSGGAGETQYF.

This clonotype was counted ten times or more. This chain links TRBV14 with TRBJ2-5; D is unresolved. This CDR3 spans 15 amino acids. Trimming removed 0 bases from V and 6 bases from J, with 14 bases in between. Germline CDR1 reads SGHDN; CDR2 reads FVKESK. The CDR3 DNA is TGTGCCAGCAGCCAAGAGGCGAGAGATGGGAAGACCCAGTACTTC. This encodes CASSQEARDGKTQYF.